This T cell receptor (beta chain) was documented in a study of graft-versus-host responses after intestinal transplantation. Across the whole study: Those transplanted obtained multivisceral, liver-intestinal, or isolated intestinal grafts. Every recipient had anti-thymocyte globulin induction and roughly 3 years of tacrolimus plus steroids. Study outcomes and limitations: High graft-versus-host to host-versus-graft clonal ratios were found in allografts of patients who had graft-donor T cell macrochimerism.

Assay: immunoSEQ multiplex PCR; the TCRdb copy retains only in-frame clones and omits some. The repertoire has about 100,000 clones, roughly 87% of them found once; the top ten carry about 0.93%. About this clone: The target antigen is unknown.

CDR1 is GTSNPN and CDR2 is SVGIG in the germline V gene (reference sequence). With 4 bases clipped from V and 1 base from J, the junction kept 10 bases outside the gene matches. The CDR3 is 17 amino acids. This clonotype was sampled from a human donor who was the organ donor for an intestinal transplant. The genes are TRBV30 and TRBJ2-1; 10 bases match TRBD2. Here the sequenced sample was unstimulated CD4+ T cells sorted from spleen or lymph node cells, taken before transplant. CDR3 DNA sequence: TGTGCCTGGAACGAGCGGGGGGGTTTGTTATCCTACAATGAGCAGTTCTTC. Its protein product is CAWNERGGLLSYNEQFF.